This T cell receptor (beta chain) was observed in a study of T cell responses to AZD1222 COVID-19 vaccine. Germline-derived CDR1 and CDR2 are MNHEY and SVGEGT. There are 16 residues in the CDR3. The germline V and J ends were trimmed by 4 bases and 4 bases, with 16 bases remaining between them. The repertoire was sequenced with immunoSEQ multiplex PCR; TCRdb's copy has only in-frame clones and lacks some. The data show about 100,000 clones, less than 90% seen once. The source is an adult in good health. Sequences were derived from peripheral blood, sampled on day 0 of AZD1222 vaccination. The chain carries TRBV6-2 or TRBV6-3 and TRBJ1-4, with D maybe TRBD1 (6 bases). The CDR3 nucleotides are TGTGCCAGCAGTTCCCAAACAGGGCTCGTTAATGAAAAACTGTTTTTT. It translates to CASSSQTGLVNEKLFF.